This T cell receptor beta chain was identified in a study of blood T cell repertoires in COVID-19 (dated by TCRdb to between 2020 and 2021). At the level of the whole study: Collaborator samples came from the United States, Italy and Spain and covered acute and convalescent phases of COVID-19. The repertoires were released in a freely available public database intended as a resource for research on the immune response to SARS-CoV-2. The samples were drawn from the first 160 participants of the ongoing ImmuneRACE study and from some 1,300 subjects provided by 6 global collaborators. A de-identified subject ID, COVID-19 status, age in years and sex were almost always included in the sample metadata. Deeply sampled blood TCRbeta repertoires from subjects exposed to, actively infected with, or recovered from COVID-19 were included in the dataset. Where available, HLA class I and class II types were obtained from metadata supplied by the sample provider rather than from assay-based typing. The prospective study material was composed of cDNA or gDNA derived from T cells, B-cell-depleted T cells, or PBMCs.

Whole blood was collected in K2EDTA tubes by collaborating institutions according to the institutions' own protocols. For TCRbeta analysis, collaborators shipped samples as frozen whole blood, isolated PBMCs, or DNA extracted from either of those sample types. The junction carries 8 bases between V and J, which are trimmed by 0 bases and 5 bases respectively. The CDR3 spans 14 residues, from the cysteine through the phenylalanine. Solely the CDR3 DNA is kept, with 42 bases framed from the first base. According to the germline V gene, CDR1 reads SGHRS and CDR2 reads YFSETQ. About this clone itself: Its antigen remains undetermined. Base quality data are lacking; no much larger clone is found one base away.

What the research found in general, with its limitations: The quantity of clinical and demographic metadata differed by source and by participant and was supplied without curation.

The immunoSEQ Assay, a bias-controlled multiplex PCR, was used to amplify TCRbeta CDR3 regions from genomic DNA. In the paper's pipeline: The number of nucleated cells in each sample was estimated by amplification of reference gene primers within the assay. Sequence reads were collapsed and filtered to measure the absolute abundance of every unique TCRbeta CDR3 rearrangement. For each sample, productive Simpson clonality was calculated by taking the square root of Simpson's diversity index across productive rearrangements. As stored in TCRdb, this immuneACCESS dataset retains in-frame rearrangements with V and J assigned. A fraction of the clones does not appear; measured against another copy, unresolved V genes explain less than half of the discrepancy, and the remainder lacks a known reason. V and J calls and clone size are copied from that table; D and trimming were computed from the DNA. The sample table shows some 15,000 clones, and 89% are seen once. Jointly, the top ten make up approximately 3.1% of the sample.

What was sequenced was peripheral blood. Rearrangement joined TRBV5-1 to TRBJ1-4; perhaps TRBD1 is the D gene, with 5 bases matching. This clonotype was obtained from a human donor in a cohort sampled during active COVID-19. The bases are TGCGCCAGCAGCTTGGAGGCAGGGAATGAAAAACTGTTTTTT. It translates as CASSLEAGNEKLFF.